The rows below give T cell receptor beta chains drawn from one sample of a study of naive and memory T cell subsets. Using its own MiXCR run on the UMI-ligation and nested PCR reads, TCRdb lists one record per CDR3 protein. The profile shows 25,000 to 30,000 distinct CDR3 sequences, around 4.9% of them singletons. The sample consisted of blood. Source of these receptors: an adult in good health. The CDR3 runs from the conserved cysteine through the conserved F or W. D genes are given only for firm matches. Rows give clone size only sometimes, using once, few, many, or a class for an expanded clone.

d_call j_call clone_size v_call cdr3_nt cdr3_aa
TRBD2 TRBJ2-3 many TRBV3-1 TGTGCCAGCAGCCTTCGACTAGCAGCCACGCAGTATTTT CASSLRLAATQYF
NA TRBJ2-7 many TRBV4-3 TGCGCCAGCAGCCTGGGGAGGTCTGGGGGGAGCTCCTACGAGCAGTACTTC CASSLGRSGGSSYEQYF
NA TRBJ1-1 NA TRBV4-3 TGCGCCAGCAGCCCCTCGTTCGACCGCATGAACACTGAAGCTTTCTTT CASSPSFDRMNTEAFF
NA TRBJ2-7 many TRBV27 TGTGCCAGCAGTTCTGGGACCAAGCAGTACTTC CASSSGTKQYF
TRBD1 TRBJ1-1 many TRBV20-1 TGCAGTGCTAGAGACAGAACAGGGGGCATAAACACTGAAGCTTTCTTT CSARDRTGGINTEAFF
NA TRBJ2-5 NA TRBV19 TGTGCCAGTAGCACGACTACGCAAGGCCTTTGGTACCAAGAGACCCAGTACTTC CASSTTTQGLWYQETQYF
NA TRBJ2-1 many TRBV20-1 TGCAGTGCTACCGCTGACCTGAGCTCCTACAATGAGCAGTTCTTC CSATADLSSYNEQFF
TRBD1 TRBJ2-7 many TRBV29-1 TGCAGCGTTGTACTTGGGACAGGGGGGAACTACGAGCAGTACTTC CSVVLGTGGNYEQYF
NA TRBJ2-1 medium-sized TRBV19 TGTGCCAGTAGTATGGGGGCCGGCTACAATGAGCAGTTCTTC CASSMGAGYNEQFF
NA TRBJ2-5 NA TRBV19 TGTGCCAGTAGCCTCGACAGGTACCAAGAGACCCAGTACTTC CASSLDRYQETQYF
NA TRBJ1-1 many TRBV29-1 TGCAGCGTAGGATCAGGGGAGATGACTGAAGCTTTCTTT CSVGSGEMTEAFF